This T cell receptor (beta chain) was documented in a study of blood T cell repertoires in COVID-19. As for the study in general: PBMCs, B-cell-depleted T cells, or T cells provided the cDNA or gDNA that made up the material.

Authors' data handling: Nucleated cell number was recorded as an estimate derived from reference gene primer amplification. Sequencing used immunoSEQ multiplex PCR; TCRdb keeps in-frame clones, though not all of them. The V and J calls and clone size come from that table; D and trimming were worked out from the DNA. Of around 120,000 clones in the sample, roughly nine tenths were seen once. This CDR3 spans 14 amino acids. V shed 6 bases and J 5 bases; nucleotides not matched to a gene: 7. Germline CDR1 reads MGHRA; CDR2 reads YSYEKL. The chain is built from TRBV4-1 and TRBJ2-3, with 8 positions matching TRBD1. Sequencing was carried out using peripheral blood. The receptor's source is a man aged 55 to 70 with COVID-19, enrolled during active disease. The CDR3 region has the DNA TGCGCCAGCAGACCGGACAGGGCAGTAGATACGCAGTATTTT. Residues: CASRPDRAVDTQYF.